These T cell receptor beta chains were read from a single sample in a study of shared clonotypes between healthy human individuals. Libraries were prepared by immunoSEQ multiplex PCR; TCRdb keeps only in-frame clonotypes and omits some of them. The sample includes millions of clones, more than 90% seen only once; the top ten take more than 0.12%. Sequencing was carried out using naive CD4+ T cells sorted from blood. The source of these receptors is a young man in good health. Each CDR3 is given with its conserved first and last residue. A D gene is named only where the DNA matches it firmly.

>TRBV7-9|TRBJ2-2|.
TGTGCCAGCAGCCCTCTTGACACCGGGGAGCTGTTTTTT
CASSPLDTGELFF
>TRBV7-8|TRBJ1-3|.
TGTGCCAGCAGTACAAGCTATGGCTCTGGAAACACCATATATTTT
CASSTSYGSGNTIYF
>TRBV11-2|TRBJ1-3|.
TGTGCCAGCAGCTTAGTAGGGGGACTCTCTGGAAACACCATATATTTT
CASSLVGGLSGNTIYF
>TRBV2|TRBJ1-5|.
TGTGCCAGCAGTGAGGGGCTCAATCAGCCCCAGCATTTT
CASSEGLNQPQHF
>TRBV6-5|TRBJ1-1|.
TGTGCCAGCAGTCCGAGTGAGGGGAGGGGCACTGAAGCTTTCTTT
CASSPSEGRGTEAFF
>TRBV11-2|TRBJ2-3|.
TGTGCCAGCAGCTTAAATGGGAGGAGCACAGATACGCAGTATTTT
CASSLNGRSTDTQYF
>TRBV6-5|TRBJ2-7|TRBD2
TGTGCCAGCAGTCGTCCGGGACTAGGCGAGCAGTACTTC
CASSRPGLGEQYF
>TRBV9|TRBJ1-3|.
TGTGCCAGCAGCGTAGATCCTGGGGGGACGAGCTCTGGAAACACCATATATTTT
CASSVDPGGTSSGNTIYF
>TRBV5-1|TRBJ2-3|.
TGCGCCAGCAGCTTGGCGTCAGATACAGATACGCAGTATTTT
CASSLASDTDTQYF
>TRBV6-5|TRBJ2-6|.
TGTGCCAGCAGTCCCAGGGGATCTGGGGCCAACGTCCTGACTTTC
CASSPRGSGANVLTF
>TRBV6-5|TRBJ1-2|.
TGTGCCAGCAGTTACAAGGGTGGCATCGGCTACACCTTC
CASSYKGGIGYTF
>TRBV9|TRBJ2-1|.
TGTGCCAGCAGCGTAGGAGGGGATAGTTCCTACAATGAGCAGTTCTTC
CASSVGGDSSYNEQFF